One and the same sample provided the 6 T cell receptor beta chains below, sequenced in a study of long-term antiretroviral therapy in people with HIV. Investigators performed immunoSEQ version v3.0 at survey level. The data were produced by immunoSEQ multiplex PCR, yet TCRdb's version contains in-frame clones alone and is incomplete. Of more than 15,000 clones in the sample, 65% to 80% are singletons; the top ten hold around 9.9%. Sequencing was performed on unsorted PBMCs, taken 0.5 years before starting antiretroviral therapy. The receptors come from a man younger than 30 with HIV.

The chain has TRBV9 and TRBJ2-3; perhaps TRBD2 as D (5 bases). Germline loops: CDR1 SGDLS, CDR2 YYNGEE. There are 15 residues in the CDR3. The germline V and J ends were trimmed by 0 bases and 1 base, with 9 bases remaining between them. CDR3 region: CASSVGTEGTDTQYF. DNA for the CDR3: TGTGCCAGCAGCGTAGGAACGGAGGGCACAGATACGCAGTATTTT.

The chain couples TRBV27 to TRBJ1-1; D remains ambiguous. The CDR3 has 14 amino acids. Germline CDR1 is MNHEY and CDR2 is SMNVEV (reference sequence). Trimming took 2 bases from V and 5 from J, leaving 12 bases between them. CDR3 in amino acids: CASSLGVVGTEAFF. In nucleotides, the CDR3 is TGTGCCAGCAGTTTAGGAGTCGTCGGTACTGAAGCTTTCTTT.

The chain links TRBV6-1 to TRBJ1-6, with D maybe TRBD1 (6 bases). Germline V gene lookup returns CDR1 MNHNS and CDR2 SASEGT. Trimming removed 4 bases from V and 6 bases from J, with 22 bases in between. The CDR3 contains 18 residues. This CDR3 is CASSASFMGGAFNSPLHF. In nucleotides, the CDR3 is TGTGCCAGCAGTGCGAGTTTTATGGGGGGCGCGTTTAATTCACCCCTCCACTTT.

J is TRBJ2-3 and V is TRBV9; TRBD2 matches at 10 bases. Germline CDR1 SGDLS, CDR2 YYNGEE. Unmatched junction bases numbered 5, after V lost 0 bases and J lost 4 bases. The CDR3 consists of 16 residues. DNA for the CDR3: TGTGCCAGCAGCGTAGAATTAGCGGGGGGTGCAGATACGCAGTATTTT. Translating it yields CASSVELAGGADTQYF.

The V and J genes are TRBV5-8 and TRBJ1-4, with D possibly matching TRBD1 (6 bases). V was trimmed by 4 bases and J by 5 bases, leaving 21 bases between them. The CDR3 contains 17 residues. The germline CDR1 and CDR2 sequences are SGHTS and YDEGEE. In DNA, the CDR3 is TGTGCCAGCAGCACCTATGGTCGGGGGGCCGCAAATGAAAAACTGTTTTTT. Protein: CASSTYGRGAANEKLFF.

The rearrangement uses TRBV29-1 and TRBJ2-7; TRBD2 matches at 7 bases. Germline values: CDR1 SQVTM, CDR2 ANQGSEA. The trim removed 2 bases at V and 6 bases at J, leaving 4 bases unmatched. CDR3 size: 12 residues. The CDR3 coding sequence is TGCAGCGTTGAACGTGGGGGGGGCGAGCAGTACTTC. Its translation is CSVERGGGEQYF.